This T cell receptor beta chain was captured by sequencing in a study of OX40 agonist ivuxolimab in advanced cancers. Study-level results: Clonal expansion was seen in CD4+ and CD8+ blood T cells by week 6 at 0.1 to 3.0 mg/kg.

The data were produced by immunoSEQ multiplex PCR, yet TCRdb's version contains in-frame clones alone and is incomplete. The sample has over 30,000 clones, more than 65% seen once. Germline V gene sequence: CDR1 SGHRS, CDR2 YFSETQ. The CDR3 extends over 12 amino acids. The V and J ends lost 1 base and 3 bases respectively, with 1 base between them. This clone was detected only a few times. Its cognate antigen is unknown. The chain recombines TRBV5-1 with TRBJ2-2, with D unresolved. Source: CD4+ or CD8+ T cells sorted from blood, taken in a trial of the OX40 agonist ivuxolimab. The sequence was obtained from an adult with an advanced solid tumor such as melanoma, head and neck, liver or kidney cancer. The CDR3 spells CASSLYTGELFF. In DNA form, the CDR3 reads TGCGCCAGCAGCTTGTACACCGGGGAGCTGTTTTTT.